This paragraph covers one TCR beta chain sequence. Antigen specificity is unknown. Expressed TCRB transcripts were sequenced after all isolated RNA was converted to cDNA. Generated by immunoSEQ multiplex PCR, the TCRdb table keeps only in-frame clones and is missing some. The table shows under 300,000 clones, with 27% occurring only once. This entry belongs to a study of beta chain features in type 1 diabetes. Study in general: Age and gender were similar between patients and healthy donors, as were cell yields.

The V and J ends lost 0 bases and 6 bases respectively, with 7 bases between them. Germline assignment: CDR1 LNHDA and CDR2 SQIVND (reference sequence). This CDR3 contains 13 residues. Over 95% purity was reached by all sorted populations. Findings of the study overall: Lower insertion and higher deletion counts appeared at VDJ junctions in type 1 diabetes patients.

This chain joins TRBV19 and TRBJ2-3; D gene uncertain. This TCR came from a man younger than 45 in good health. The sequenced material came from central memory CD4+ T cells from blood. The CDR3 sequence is CASSIDRADTQYF. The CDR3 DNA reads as TGTGCCAGTAGTATAGATCGGGCTGATACGCAGTATTTT. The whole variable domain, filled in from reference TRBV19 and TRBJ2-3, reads DGGITQSPKYLFRKEGQNVTLSCEQNLNHDAMYWYRQDPGQGLRLIYYSQIVNDFQKGDIAEGYSVSREKKESFPLTVTSAQKNPTAFYLCASSIDRADTQYFGPGTRLTVL.